This entry is about one T cell receptor beta chain. The ends lost 3 bases at V and 0 bases at J; junction bases unmatched: 8. The CDR3 is made up of 17 amino acids. CDR1 MNHEY and CDR2 SMNVEV come from the germline V gene (reference sequence). This record comes from a study of blood T cell repertoires in COVID-19. About the study: PBMCs, B-cell-depleted T cells, or T cells were the source of the cDNA or gDNA that made up the material.

Some clones are missing from TCRdb's copy, which holds only in-frame ones; the method was immunoSEQ multiplex PCR. Of 200,000 to 250,000 clones in the sample, 80% to 90% were seen once. This TCR was sampled from an elderly man with acute or convalescent COVID-19. What was sequenced was peripheral blood. The rearrangement links TRBV27 to TRBJ2-3; 8 positions agree with TRBD2. CDR3 amino acids: CASSFLGAGASTDTQYF. DNA for the CDR3: TGTGCCAGCAGTTTTTTGGGAGCGGGAGCTAGCACAGATACGCAGTATTTT.